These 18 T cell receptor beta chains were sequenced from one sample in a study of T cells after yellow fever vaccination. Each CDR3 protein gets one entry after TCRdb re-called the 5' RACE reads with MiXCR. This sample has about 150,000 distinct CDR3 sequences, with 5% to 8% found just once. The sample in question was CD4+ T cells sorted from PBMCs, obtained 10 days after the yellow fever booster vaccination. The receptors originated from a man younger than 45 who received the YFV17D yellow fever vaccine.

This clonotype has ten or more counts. The CDR3 nucleotides read TGCGCCAGCAGCCGTGGGACTTTCAATGAGCAGTTCTTC. This encodes CASSRGTFNEQFF. V usage is TRBV4-3 and J usage is TRBJ2-1, with D possibly being TRBD2 (6 bases). This CDR3 has 13 amino acids. Germline-derived CDR1 and CDR2 are LGHNA and YSLEER. V was clipped by 4 bases and J by 6 bases, with 10 bases between them.

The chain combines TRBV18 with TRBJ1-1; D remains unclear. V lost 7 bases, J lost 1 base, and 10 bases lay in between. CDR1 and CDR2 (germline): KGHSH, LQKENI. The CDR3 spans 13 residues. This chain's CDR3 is CASLATGNTEAFF. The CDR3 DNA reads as TGTGCCAGCTTAGCGACGGGGAACACTGAAGCTTTCTTT.

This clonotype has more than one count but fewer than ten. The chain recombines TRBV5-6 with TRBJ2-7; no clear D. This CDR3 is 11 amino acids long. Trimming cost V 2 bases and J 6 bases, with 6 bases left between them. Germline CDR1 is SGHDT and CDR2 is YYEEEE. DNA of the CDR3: TGTGCCAGCAGCTTTCGCTCCGAGCAGTACTTC. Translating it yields CASSFRSEQYF.

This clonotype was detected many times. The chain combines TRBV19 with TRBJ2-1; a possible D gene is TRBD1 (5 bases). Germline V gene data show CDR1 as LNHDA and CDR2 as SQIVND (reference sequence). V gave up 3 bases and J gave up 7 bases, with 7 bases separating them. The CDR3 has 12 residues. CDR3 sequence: CASSINRNEQFF. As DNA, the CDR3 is TGTGCCAGTAGTATTAACAGGAATGAGCAGTTCTTC.

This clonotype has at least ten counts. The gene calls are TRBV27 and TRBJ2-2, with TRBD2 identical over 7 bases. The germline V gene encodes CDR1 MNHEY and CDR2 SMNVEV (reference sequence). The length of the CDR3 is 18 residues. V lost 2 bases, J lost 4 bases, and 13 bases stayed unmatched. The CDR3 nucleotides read TGTGCCAGCAGTTTACCATCGAGGTTGCGGGAGCGCACCGGGGAGCTGTTTTTT. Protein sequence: CASSLPSRLRERTGELFF.

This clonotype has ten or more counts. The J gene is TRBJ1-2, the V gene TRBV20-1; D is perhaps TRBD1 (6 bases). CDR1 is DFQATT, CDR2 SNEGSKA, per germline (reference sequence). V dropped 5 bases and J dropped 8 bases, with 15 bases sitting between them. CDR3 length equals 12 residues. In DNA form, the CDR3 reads TGCAGTGCTCTCCGGGGGGCTGGGGGCTACACCTTC. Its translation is CSALRGAGGYTF.

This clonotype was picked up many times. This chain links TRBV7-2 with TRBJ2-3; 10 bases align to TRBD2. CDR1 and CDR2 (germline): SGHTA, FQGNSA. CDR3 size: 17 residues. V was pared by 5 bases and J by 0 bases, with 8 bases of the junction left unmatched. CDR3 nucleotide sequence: TGTGCCAGCAGCCGGCCGGGACTAGCGACAAGCACAGATACGCAGTATTTT. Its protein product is CASSRPGLATSTDTQYF.

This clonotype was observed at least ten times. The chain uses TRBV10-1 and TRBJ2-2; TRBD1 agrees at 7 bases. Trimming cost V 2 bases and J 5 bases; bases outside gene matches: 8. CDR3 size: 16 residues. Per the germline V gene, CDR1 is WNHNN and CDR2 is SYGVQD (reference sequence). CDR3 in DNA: TGCGCCAGCAGTGAGGGGACAGCCCCGGGGACCGGGGAGCTGTTTTTT. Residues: CASSEGTAPGTGELFF.

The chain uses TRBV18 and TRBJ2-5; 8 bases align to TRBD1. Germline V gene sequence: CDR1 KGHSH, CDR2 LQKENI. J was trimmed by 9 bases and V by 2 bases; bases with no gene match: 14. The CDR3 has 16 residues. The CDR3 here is CASSPTLDRGLGAQYF. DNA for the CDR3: TGTGCCAGCTCACCAACCCTCGACAGGGGCTTAGGGGCCCAGTACTTC.

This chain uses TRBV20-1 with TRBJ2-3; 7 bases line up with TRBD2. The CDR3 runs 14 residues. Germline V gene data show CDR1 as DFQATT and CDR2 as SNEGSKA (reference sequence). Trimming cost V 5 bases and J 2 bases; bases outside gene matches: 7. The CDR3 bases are TGCAGTGCTCAAGCGGGAAGGGCCACAGATACGCAGTATTTT. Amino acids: CSAQAGRATDTQYF.

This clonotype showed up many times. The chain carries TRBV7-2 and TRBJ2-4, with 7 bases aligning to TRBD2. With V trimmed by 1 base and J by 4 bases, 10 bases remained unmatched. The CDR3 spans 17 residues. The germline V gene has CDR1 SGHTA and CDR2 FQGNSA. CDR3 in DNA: TGTGCCAGCAGCTTAGTCCCCGGGACTATGGGAAAAAACATTCAGTACTTC. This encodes CASSLVPGTMGKNIQYF.

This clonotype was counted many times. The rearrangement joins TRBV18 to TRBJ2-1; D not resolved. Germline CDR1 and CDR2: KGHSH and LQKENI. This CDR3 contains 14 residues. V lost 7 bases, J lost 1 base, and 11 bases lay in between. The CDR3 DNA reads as TGTGCCAGCTGCCCCGAACGGTCCTACAATGAGCAGTTCTTC. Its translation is CASCPERSYNEQFF.

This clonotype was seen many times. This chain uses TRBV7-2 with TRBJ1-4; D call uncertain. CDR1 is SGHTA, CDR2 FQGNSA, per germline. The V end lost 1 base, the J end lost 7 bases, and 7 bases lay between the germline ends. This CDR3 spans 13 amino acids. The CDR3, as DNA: TGTGCCAGCAGCTTAGGCAGTTCTGAAAAACTGTTTTTT. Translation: CASSLGSSEKLFF.

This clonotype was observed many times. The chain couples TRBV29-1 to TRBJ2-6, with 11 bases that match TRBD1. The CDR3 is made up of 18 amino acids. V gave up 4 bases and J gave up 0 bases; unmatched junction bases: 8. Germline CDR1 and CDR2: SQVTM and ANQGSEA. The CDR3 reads CSVGGGQGALSGANVLTF. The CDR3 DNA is TGCAGCGTTGGGGGAGGACAGGGGGCCCTCTCTGGGGCCAACGTCCTGACTTTC.

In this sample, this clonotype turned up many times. CDR3 DNA: TGTGCCAGCAGCCCCCGGACCCACGATGACATTCAGTACTTC. This codes for CASSPRTHDDIQYF. This chain connects TRBV9 to TRBJ2-4; no clear D gene. Germline-derived CDR1 and CDR2 are SGDLS and YYNGEE. V was pared by 4 bases and J by 8 bases, with 16 bases between. The CDR3 has 14 amino acids. The whole variable domain, filled in from reference TRBV9 and TRBJ2-4, reads DSGVTQTPKHLITATGQRVTLRCSPRSGDLSVYWYQQSLDQGLQFLIQYYNGEERAKGNILERFSAQQFPDLHSELNLSSLELGDSALYFCASSPRTHDDIQYFGAGTRLSVL.

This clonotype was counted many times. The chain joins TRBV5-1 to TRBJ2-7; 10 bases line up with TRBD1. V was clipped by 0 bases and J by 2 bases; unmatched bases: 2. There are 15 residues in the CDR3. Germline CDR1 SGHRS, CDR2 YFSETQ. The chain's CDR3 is CASSLATGGPYEQYF. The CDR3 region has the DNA TGCGCCAGCAGCTTGGCGACAGGGGGCCCCTACGAGCAGTACTTC.

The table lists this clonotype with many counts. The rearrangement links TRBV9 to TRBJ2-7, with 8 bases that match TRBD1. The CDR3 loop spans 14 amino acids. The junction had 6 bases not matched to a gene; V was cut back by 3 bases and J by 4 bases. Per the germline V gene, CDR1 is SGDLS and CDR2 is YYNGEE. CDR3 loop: CASSASNRGYEQYF. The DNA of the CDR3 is TGTGCCAGCAGCGCTTCTAACAGGGGGTACGAGCAGTACTTC.

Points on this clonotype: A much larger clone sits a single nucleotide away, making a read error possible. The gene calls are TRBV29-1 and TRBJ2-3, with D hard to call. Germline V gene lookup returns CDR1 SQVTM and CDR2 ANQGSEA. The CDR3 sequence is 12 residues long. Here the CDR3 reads CSIESQADTQYF. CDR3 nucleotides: TGCAGCATTGAGTCCCAGGCAGATACGCAGTATTTT.